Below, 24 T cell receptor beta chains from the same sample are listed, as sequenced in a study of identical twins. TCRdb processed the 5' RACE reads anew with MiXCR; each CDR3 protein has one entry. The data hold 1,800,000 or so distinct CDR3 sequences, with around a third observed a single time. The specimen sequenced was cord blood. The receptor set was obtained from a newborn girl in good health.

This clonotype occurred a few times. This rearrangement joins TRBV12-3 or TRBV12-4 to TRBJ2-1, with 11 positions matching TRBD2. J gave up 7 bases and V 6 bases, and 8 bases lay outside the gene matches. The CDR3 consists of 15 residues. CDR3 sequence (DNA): TGTGCCAGCAGCCGCACTAGCGGGAGTGGGAATGAGCAGTTCTTC. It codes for CASSRTSGSGNEQFF.

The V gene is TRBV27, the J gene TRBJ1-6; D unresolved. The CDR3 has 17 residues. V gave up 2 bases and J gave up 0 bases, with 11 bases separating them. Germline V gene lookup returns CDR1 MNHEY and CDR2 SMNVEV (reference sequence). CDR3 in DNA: TGTGCCAGCAGTTTAGAGTTCCCGAGCTCCTATAATTCACCCCTCCACTTT. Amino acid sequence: CASSLEFPSSYNSPLHF.

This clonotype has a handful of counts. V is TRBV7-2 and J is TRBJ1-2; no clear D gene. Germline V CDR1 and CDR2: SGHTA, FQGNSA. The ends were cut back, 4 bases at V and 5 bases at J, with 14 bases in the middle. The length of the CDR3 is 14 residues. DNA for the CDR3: TGTGCCAGCAGCTCAACCCCCTTAGTTTATGGCTACACCTTC. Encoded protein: CASSSTPLVYGYTF.

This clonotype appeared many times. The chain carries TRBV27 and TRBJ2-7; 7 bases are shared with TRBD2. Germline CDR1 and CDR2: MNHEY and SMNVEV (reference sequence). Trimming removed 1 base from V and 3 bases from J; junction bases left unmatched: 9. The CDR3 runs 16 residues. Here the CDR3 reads CASSLLSGRLFYEQYF. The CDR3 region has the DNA TGTGCCAGCAGTTTATTATCCGGGAGGCTGTTCTACGAGCAGTACTTC.

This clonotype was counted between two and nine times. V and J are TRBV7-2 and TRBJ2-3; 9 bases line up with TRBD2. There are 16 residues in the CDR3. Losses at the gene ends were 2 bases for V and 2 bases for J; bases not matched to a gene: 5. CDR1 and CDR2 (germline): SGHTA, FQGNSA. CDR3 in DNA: TGTGCCAGCAGCTTATTGACTAGCGGTTACACAGATACGCAGTATTTT. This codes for CASSLLTSGYTDTQYF.

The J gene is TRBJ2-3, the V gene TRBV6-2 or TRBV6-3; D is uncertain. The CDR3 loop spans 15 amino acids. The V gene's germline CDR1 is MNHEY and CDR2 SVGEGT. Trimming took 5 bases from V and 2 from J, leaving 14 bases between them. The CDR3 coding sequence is TGTGCCAGCAGTCCACCTCAAATGCACACAGATACGCAGTATTTT. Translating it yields CASSPPQMHTDTQYF.

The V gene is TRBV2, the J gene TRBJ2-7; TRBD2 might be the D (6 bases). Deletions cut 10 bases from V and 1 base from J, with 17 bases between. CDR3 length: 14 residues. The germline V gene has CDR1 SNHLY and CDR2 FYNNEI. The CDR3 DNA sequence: TGTGCCACCGAGCGAGGGACTCCGTCCTACGAGCAGTACTTC. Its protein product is CATERGTPSYEQYF.

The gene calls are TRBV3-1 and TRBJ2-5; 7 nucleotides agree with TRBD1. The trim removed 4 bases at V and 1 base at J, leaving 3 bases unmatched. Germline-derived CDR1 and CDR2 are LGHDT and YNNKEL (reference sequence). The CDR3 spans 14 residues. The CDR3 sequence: CASSRGQLQETQYF. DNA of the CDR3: TGTGCCAGCAGCCGGGGACAGCTCCAAGAGACCCAGTACTTC.

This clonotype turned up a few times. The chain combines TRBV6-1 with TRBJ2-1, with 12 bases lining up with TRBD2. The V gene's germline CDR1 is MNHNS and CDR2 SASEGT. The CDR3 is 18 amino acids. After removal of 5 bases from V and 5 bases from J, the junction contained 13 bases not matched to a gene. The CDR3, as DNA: TGTGCCAGCAGTCCCGGACTAGCGGGACTAGCTTCGAACAATGAGCAGTTCTTC. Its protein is CASSPGLAGLASNNEQFF.

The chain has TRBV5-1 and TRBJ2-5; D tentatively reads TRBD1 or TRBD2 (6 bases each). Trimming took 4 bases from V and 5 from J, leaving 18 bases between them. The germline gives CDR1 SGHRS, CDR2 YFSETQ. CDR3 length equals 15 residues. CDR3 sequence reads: CASSRMGGEFETQYF. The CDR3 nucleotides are TGCGCCAGCAGCCGGATGGGGGGCGAATTTGAGACCCAGTACTTC.

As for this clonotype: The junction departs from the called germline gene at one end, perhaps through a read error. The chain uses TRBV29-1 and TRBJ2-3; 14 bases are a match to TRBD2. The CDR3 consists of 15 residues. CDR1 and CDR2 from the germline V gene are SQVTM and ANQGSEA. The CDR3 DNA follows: TGCGGCGTGGGACTAGCGGGGGCCCTCACAGATACGCAGTATTTT. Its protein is CGVGLAGALTDTQYF.

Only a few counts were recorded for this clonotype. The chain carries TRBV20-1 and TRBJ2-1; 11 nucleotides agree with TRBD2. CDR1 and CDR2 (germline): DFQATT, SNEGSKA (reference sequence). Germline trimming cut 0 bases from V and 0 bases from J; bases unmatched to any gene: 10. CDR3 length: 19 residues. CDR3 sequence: CSARDRLAGGLSSYNEQFF. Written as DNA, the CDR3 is TGCAGTGCTAGAGATCGTCTAGCGGGAGGCCTGAGCTCCTACAATGAGCAGTTCTTC.

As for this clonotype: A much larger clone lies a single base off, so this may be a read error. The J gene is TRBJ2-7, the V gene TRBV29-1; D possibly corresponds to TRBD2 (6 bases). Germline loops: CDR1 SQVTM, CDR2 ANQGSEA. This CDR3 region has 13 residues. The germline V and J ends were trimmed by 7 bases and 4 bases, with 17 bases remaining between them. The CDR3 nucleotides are TGCAGCGCTGTCCCGGGAGTAAAGTACGAGCAGTACTTC. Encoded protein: CSAVPGVKYEQYF.

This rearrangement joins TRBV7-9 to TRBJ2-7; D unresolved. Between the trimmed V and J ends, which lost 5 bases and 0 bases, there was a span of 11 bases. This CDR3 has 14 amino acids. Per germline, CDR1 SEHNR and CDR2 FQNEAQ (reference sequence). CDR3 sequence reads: CASSTGESSYEQYF. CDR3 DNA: TGTGCCAGCAGCACTGGCGAGAGCTCCTACGAGCAGTACTTC. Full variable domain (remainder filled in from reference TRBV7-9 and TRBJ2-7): DTGVSQNPRHKITKRGQNVTFRCDPISEHNRLYWYRQTLGQGPEFLTYFQNEAQLEKSRLLSDRFSAERPKGSFSTLEIQRTEQGDSAMYLCASSTGESSYEQYFGPGTRLTVT.

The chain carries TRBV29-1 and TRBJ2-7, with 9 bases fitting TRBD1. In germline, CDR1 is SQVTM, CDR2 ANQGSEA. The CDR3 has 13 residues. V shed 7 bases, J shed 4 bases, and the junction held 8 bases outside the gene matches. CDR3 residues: CSGGGQGRYEQYF. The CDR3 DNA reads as TGCAGCGGGGGGGGACAGGGCCGGTACGAGCAGTACTTC.

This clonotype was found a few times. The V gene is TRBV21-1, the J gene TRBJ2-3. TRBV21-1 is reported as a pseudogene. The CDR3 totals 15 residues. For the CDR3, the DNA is TGTGCCAGCAGCAAAGCGAGACTGCGCACAGATACGCAGTATTTT. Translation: CASSKARLRTDTQYF.

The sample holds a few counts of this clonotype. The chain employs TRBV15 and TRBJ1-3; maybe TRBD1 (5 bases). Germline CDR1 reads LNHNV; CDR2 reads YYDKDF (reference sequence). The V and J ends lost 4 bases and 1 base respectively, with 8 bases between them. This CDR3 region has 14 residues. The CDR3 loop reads CATSIRESGNTIYF. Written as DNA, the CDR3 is TGTGCCACCAGCATCAGGGAATCTGGAAACACCATATATTTT.

The CDR3 is CASSFRDRGREKLFF. The CDR3 DNA is TGTGCCAGCAGTTTCCGGGACAGGGGGCGGGAAAAACTGTTTTTT. The chain has TRBV27 and TRBJ1-4; 12 bases align to TRBD1. V lost 3 bases, J lost 8 bases, and 4 bases stayed unmatched. This CDR3 comprises 15 residues. Germline CDR1 MNHEY, CDR2 SMNVEV (reference sequence).

The CDR3 spells CASGWTSQETQYF. The CDR3 nucleotides are TGTGCCAGCGGATGGACTAGTCAAGAGACCCAGTACTTC. The chain employs TRBV6-6 and TRBJ2-5, with 7 bases matching TRBD2. The CDR3 runs 13 residues. Trimming at V came to 8 bases and at J to 2 bases, leaving 5 bases not matched to a gene. CDR1 is MNHNY and CDR2 is SVGAGI in the germline V gene (reference sequence).

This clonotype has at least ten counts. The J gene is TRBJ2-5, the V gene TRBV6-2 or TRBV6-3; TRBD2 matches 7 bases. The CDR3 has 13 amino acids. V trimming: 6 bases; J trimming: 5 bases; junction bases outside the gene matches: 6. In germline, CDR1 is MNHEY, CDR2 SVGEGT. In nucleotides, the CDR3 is TGTGCCAGCAGCAGACTAGCTGTTGAGACCCAGTACTTC. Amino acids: CASSRLAVETQYF.

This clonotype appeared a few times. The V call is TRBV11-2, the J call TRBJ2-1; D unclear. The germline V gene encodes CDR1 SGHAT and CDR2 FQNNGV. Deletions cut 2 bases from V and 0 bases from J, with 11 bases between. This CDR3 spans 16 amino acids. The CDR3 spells CASSLLSHSSYNEQFF. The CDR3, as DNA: TGTGCCAGCAGCTTACTGTCCCATTCCTCCTACAATGAGCAGTTCTTC.

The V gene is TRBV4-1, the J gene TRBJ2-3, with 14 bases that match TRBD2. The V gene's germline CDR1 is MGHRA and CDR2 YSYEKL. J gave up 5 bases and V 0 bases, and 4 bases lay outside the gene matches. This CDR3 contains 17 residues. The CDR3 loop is CASSQEGLAGVGDTQYF. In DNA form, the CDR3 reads TGCGCCAGCAGCCAAGAGGGACTAGCGGGAGTAGGAGATACGCAGTATTTT.

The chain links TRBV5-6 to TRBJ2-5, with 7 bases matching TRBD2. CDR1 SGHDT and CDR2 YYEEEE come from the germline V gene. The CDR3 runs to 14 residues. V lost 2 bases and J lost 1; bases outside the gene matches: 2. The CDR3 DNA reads TGTGCCAGCAGCTTTACTAGCGTCCAAGAGACCCAGTACTTC. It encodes CASSFTSVQETQYF.

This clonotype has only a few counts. CDR3 in DNA: TGCGCCAGCAGCTATCCCTCTAGAGCGGGGGGCAACAATGAGCAGTTCTTC. Its translation is CASSYPSRAGGNNEQFF. This chain connects TRBV5-1 to TRBJ2-1, with TRBD2 matching 9 bases. The CDR3 spans 17 residues. The J segment lost 5 bases and the V segment lost 3 bases, leaving 12 bases of the junction unmatched. CDR1 and CDR2 (germline): SGHRS, YFSETQ.